This is a list of T cell receptor beta chains from one sample in a study of cytomegalovirus exposure and HLA in healthy donors. Using immunoSEQ multiplex PCR, the repertoire was profiled, and TCRdb retains in-frame clones only, with some absent. Found here are about 140,000 clones, 77% of them singletons; the top ten hold 1.5% to 2%. The specimen was PBMCs. The source of these receptors is a female donor in good health and CMV-seronegative. Each CDR3 is given with its conserved first and last residue. The D gene is left open where the match is weak. Only some rows state a clone size, as once, few, many or a class for expanded clones.

V gene	J gene	clone size	CDR3 length	D gene	CDR3 DNA	CDR3 protein
TRBV6-5	TRBJ2-7	NA	14	NA	TGTGCCAGCAGTTATTACCAGGGAATTTACGAGCAGTACTTC	CASSYYQGIYEQYF
TRBV6-4	TRBJ1-3	NA	14	NA	TGTGCCAGCAGTGACCTGGCAGGGGTAAACACCATATATTTT	CASSDLAGVNTIYF
TRBV29-1	TRBJ2-7	NA	11	NA	TGCAGCGCCTACAGAGCCTACGAGCAGTACTTC	CSAYRAYEQYF
TRBV19	TRBJ1-5	NA	15	NA	TGTGCCAGTACGAACCCAGGGACTCGGTATCAGCCCCAGCATTTT	CASTNPGTRYQPQHF
TRBV25-1	TRBJ1-4	NA	14	NA	TGTGCCAGCAGTGCCTCTAGACAGGTGCCCACGCTGTTTTTT	CASSASRQVPTLFF
TRBV27	TRBJ1-1	NA	15	NA	TGTGCCAGCAGTTGGGCAGCCGAGATGAACACTGAAGCTTTCTTT	CASSWAAEMNTEAFF
TRBV27	TRBJ1-6	NA	15	NA	TGTGCCAGCAGACCCGCCGGGGGGCAAAATTCACCCCTCCACTTT	CASRPAGGQNSPLHF
TRBV19	TRBJ2-2	NA	18	NA	TGTGCCAGTACTAGTGGGGACATCTACTCAGGGGACACCGGGGAGCTGTTTTTT	CASTSGDIYSGDTGELFF
TRBV30	TRBJ2-4	NA	15	TRBD2	TGTGCCTGGAGTGGGACTAGACAGAACAAAAACATTCAGTACTTC	CAWSGTRQNKNIQYF
TRBV6-6	TRBJ1-1	NA	14	NA	TGTGCCAGCAGCCCCGGAAGGAGGAGCACTGAAGCTTTCTTT	CASSPGRRSTEAFF
TRBV5-1	TRBJ2-7	NA	14	NA	TGCGCCAGCACCGAGGCATTAAGCTCCTACGAGCAGTACTTC	CASTEALSSYEQYF
TRBV9	TRBJ2-2	once	14	NA	TGTGCCAGCAGCCCCCGTCCGAACACCGGGGAGCTGTTTTTT	CASSPRPNTGELFF
TRBV9	TRBJ1-1	NA	15	TRBD1	TGTGCCAGCAGCCCGTGGACAGGGGGCTTGACTGAAGCTTTCTTT	CASSPWTGGLTEAFF
TRBV6-5	TRBJ2-7	few	16	NA	TGTGCCAGCAGTTACTCCCCAAGGGACTGGACCTACGAGCAGTACTTC	CASSYSPRDWTYEQYF
TRBV7-3	TRBJ2-1	NA	12	NA	TGTGCCAGCAGCTTCATAGCAAATGAGCAGTTCTTC	CASSFIANEQFF
TRBV19	TRBJ2-7	once	16	NA	TGTGCCAGTAGTTCCGCCGGGATTGGGAACTCCTACGAGCAGTACTTC	CASSSAGIGNSYEQYF
TRBV27	TRBJ1-2	NA	13	NA	TGTGCCAGCAGGACCGGGGGGGCGGGGGGCTACACCTTC	CASRTGGAGGYTF
TRBV5-6	TRBJ1-5	few	13	NA	TGTGCCAGCAGCTCAGGGGGCAATCAGCCCCAGCATTTT	CASSSGGNQPQHF
TRBV28	TRBJ1-2	NA	16	TRBD1	TGTGCCAGCAGTTTAACCCTACAGGGGGCGGACTATGGCTACACCTTC	CASSLTLQGADYGYTF
TRBV27	TRBJ2-7	NA	12	TRBD2	TGTGCCAGCAGGGGCGGGGGCTACGAGCAGTACTTC	CASRGGGYEQYF
TRBV11-3	TRBJ2-1	few	16	TRBD2	TGTGCCAGCAGCTCGTCGGCTAGCGGTTTCTACAATGAGCAGTTCTTC	CASSSSASGFYNEQFF
TRBV28	TRBJ1-2	NA	13	TRBD1	TGTGCCACAGGACAGGGTAACGACTATGGCTACACCTTC	CATGQGNDYGYTF
TRBV30	TRBJ2-3	NA	11	TRBD1	TGTGCCTGGAGGGACAGGTACCCGCAGTATTTT	CAWRDRYPQYF
TRBV6-5	TRBJ2-7	NA	15	NA	TGTGCCAGCAGCCTTTCACCGGACTCTAGGGAAGAGCAGTACTTC	CASSLSPDSREEQYF
TRBV20-1	TRBJ1-1	NA	11	NA	TGCAGTGCCGAGAAGAACACTGAAGCTTTCTTT	CSAEKNTEAFF
TRBV7-3	TRBJ1-2	NA	13	TRBD1	TGTGCCAGCAGCTCGGACAGGGGGCACGGCTACACCTTC	CASSSDRGHGYTF
TRBV7-9	TRBJ2-5	NA	14	NA	TGTGCCAGCAGGGAACCGGGACATCAAGAGACCCAGTACTTC	CASREPGHQETQYF
TRBV9	TRBJ2-7	NA	15	TRBD2	TGTGCCAGCAGCGAGGCGGCGGGGGGGACCTACGAGCAGTACTTC	CASSEAAGGTYEQYF
TRBV6-4	TRBJ2-7	NA	14	NA	TGTGCCAGCGCTCGGTTTGAGAACTCCTACGAGCAGTACTTC	CASARFENSYEQYF
TRBV7-6	TRBJ1-3	NA	16	NA	TGTGCCAGCAGCTTAGCTTCCGGGGGGCCTGGAAACACCATATATTTT	CASSLASGGPGNTIYF
TRBV19	TRBJ1-1	NA	17	TRBD1	TGTGCCAGTAGTATACTCATTGGGACAGGGACGAACACTGAAGCTTTCTTT	CASSILIGTGTNTEAFF
TRBV5-1	TRBJ2-4	NA	15	NA	TGCGCCAGCTTCCTCGTACCGGGACAAAAAAACATTCAGTACTTC	CASFLVPGQKNIQYF
TRBV7-9	TRBJ2-2	NA	16	NA	TGTGCCAGCAGCTTAGCGCCGACAGGGAACACCGGGGAGCTGTTTTTT	CASSLAPTGNTGELFF
TRBV7-3	TRBJ1-2	few	14	TRBD1	TGTGCCAGCAGCTTATACGGACAGGGGGGGGGCTACACCTTC	CASSLYGQGGGYTF
TRBV5-5	TRBJ1-2	NA	15	TRBD1	TGTGCCAGCAGCCATCAACCCGGGACAGAGTATGGCTACACCTTC	CASSHQPGTEYGYTF
TRBV5-4	TRBJ1-2	NA	15	NA	TGTGCCAGCAGCCCCGTCGGGGGGGCGAGCTATGGCTACACCTTC	CASSPVGGASYGYTF
TRBV6-6	TRBJ2-7	NA	13	TRBD1	TGTGCCAGCAGCTCCATCGACAGGGACGAGCAGTACTTC	CASSSIDRDEQYF
TRBV4-1	TRBJ2-7	NA	15	TRBD1	TGCGCCAGCAGCCTCATAGACAGGGGGTCCTACGAGCAGTACTTC	CASSLIDRGSYEQYF
TRBV5-6	TRBJ1-2	NA	14	NA	TGTGCCAGCAGCGTAAGACAGTTATTTTATGGCTACACCTTC	CASSVRQLFYGYTF
TRBV5-6	TRBJ1-4	NA	15	NA	TGTGCCAGCAGCCCCGGGACAAGGGGTAATGAAAAACTGTTTTTT	CASSPGTRGNEKLFF
TRBV27	TRBJ2-2	NA	12	NA	TGTGCCAGCATCGCGAACACCGGGGAGCTGTTTTTT	CASIANTGELFF
TRBV5-4	TRBJ1-1	NA	14	NA	TGTGCCAGCAGCTTGCAGGGAATGAACACTGAAGCTTTCTTT	CASSLQGMNTEAFF
TRBV13	TRBJ1-6	NA	14	NA	TGTGCCAGCAGCGTCCGGGAAAATAATTCACCCCTCCACTTT	CASSVRENNSPLHF
TRBV27	TRBJ2-7	NA	17	NA	TGTGCCAGCAGTTTTCTTGACTGGGCCAGGGGGAGGCGCGAGCAGTACTTC	CASSFLDWARGRREQYF
TRBV5-4	TRBJ2-5	once	14	TRBD1	TGTGCCAGCAGTCAGACAGGGAATGTGGAGACCCAGTACTTC	CASSQTGNVETQYF
TRBV7-9	TRBJ1-1	NA	13	NA	TGTGCCAGCAGAAGAACACAGGGAAGTGAAGCTTTCTTT	CASRRTQGSEAFF
TRBV11-3	TRBJ2-7	once	15	TRBD1	TGTGCCAGCAGCTTAGTACAGGGGAAGTCCTACGAGCAGTACTTC	CASSLVQGKSYEQYF
TRBV28	TRBJ2-3	once	19	TRBD2	TGTGCCAGCAGTCCACTCGACCTCCCCGGGACTAGGGAGGAAGATACGCAGTATTTT	CASSPLDLPGTREEDTQYF
TRBV25-1	TRBJ1-1	NA	17	NA	TGTGCCAGCAGTGAGGGATCAATGGGAGGGATGAACACTGAAGCTTTCTTT	CASSEGSMGGMNTEAFF
TRBV11-3	TRBJ2-3	NA	15	TRBD2	TGTGCCAGCAGCTTTTCTAGCGGGAGGGCGGATACGCAGTATTTT	CASSFSSGRADTQYF
TRBV5-6	TRBJ2-5	NA	15	NA	TGTGCCAGCAGCTTATTAGGACAGACCCAAGAGACCCAGTACTTC	CASSLLGQTQETQYF
TRBV2	TRBJ1-2	NA	15	NA	TGTGCCAGCAGTGAAAAGTCGGCAGGGTCGGGTGGCTACACCTTC	CASSEKSAGSGGYTF
TRBV6-1	TRBJ1-6	few	15	NA	TGTGCCAGCAGTGAATGGGCGGACAGCTCTTCACCCCTCCACTTT	CASSEWADSSSPLHF
TRBV6-6	TRBJ2-7	NA	13	NA	TGTGCCAGCAGTCCGGGACAAAGCTACGAGCAGTACTTC	CASSPGQSYEQYF
TRBV29-1	TRBJ2-7	NA	16	TRBD2	TGCAGCGTTTCAGCGGGGGCCTTAAACGAGGACTACGAGCAGTACTTC	CSVSAGALNEDYEQYF
TRBV7-9	TRBJ2-5	NA	15	TRBD1	TGTGCCAGCAGCTTAAAGATAACAGGGGATGAGACCCAGTACTTC	CASSLKITGDETQYF
TRBV6-5	TRBJ1-2	NA	13	NA	TGTGCCAGCAGTCCATCGACAGGCCCCGGGGACACCTTC	CASSPSTGPGDTF